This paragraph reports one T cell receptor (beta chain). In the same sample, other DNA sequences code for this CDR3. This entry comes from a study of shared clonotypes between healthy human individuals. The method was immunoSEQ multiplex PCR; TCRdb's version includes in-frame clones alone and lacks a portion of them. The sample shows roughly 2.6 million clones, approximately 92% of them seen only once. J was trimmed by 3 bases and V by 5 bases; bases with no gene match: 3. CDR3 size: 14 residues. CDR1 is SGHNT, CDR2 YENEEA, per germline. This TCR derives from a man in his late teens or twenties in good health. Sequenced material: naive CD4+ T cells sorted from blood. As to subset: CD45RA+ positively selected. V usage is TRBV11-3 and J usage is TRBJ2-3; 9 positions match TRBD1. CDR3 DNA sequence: TGTGCCAGCAGCCCGGACAGGGGTACAGATACGCAGTATTTT. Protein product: CASSPDRGTDTQYF.